This T cell receptor beta chain was sequenced in a study of blood T cell repertoires in COVID-19 (TCRdb year 2020). About the study as a whole: Collaborator samples came from the United States, Italy and Spain and covered acute and convalescent phases of COVID-19. The prospective study material was composed of cDNA or gDNA derived from T cells, B-cell-depleted T cells, or PBMCs. Deeply sampled blood TCRbeta repertoires from subjects exposed to, actively infected with, or recovered from COVID-19 were included in the dataset. The repertoires were released in a freely available public database meant as a resource for research on the immune response to SARS-CoV-2. The samples were drawn from two sources: the first 160 participants of the ongoing ImmuneRACE study, and 1,200 or so subjects contributed by 6 global collaborators. Sample metadata almost always included a de-identified subject ID, COVID-19 status, age in years and sex. Where available, HLA class I and class II types were obtained from metadata supplied by the sample provider rather than from assay-based typing. Study-wide findings and limitations: How much clinical and demographic metadata was included differed by source and by participant, and the metadata was provided uncurated.

TCRbeta CDR3 regions were amplified from genomic DNA using the immunoSEQ Assay, a bias-controlled multiplex PCR. The paper's processing steps were these. Nucleated cell counts per sample were estimated from amplification of reference gene primers within the assay. Sequence reads were collapsed and filtered to measure the absolute abundance of every unique TCRbeta CDR3 rearrangement. For each sample, productive Simpson clonality was calculated as the square root of Simpson's diversity index over productive rearrangements. TCRdb mirrors the immuneACCESS table, restricted to in-frame sequences. Some clones are absent from its copies; in checked studies, under half trace to an unresolved V gene, and the reason for the others is unknown. V and J calls and clone size come straight from that table; D and trimming were deduced from the DNA. The sample has fewer than 500,000 clones on record, 70% to 90% of them singletons. In total, the top ten clones hold approximately 1.5% of the sample.

Each collaborating institution followed its own protocols to collect whole blood in K2EDTA tubes. For TCRbeta analysis, collaborators shipped samples as frozen whole blood, isolated PBMCs, or DNA extracted from either of those sample types. About this clone itself: What antigen it recognizes has not been identified. There are no base qualities to consult, and no much larger clone falls within one base.

Via the germline V gene, CDR1 is SGHAT and CDR2 FQNNGV. The CDR3 measures 16 amino acids from cysteine to phenylalanine. Only the CDR3 portion is preserved as DNA: 48 bases, with reading frame beginning at the first base. V is trimmed back by 2 bases and J by 5 bases, and the junction contains 10 bases that no gene match accounts for. The sequenced material came from peripheral blood. This sequence was found in a woman between 25 and 40 years old with active or convalescent COVID-19. The receptor chain draws on TRBV11-2 and TRBJ2-5; 8 central bases correspond to TRBD1. The nucleotides are TGTGCCAGCAGCTTAATGGACAGGGTTTTTGGTGAGACCCAGTACTTC. This is translated as CASSLMDRVFGETQYF.